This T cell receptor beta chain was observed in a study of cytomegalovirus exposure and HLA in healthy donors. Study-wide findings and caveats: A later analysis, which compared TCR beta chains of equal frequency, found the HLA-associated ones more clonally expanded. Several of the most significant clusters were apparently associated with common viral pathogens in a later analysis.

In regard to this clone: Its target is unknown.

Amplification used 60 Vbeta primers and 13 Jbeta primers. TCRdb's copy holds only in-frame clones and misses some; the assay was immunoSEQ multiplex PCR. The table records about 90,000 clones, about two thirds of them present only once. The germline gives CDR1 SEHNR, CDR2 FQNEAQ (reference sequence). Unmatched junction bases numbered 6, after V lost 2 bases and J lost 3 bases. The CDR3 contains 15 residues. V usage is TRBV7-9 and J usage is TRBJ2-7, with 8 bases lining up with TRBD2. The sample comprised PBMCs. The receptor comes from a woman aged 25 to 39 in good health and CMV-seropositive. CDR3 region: CASSLFGTSDYEQYF. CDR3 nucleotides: TGTGCCAGCAGCTTATTTGGGACTAGTGACTACGAGCAGTACTTC.